A single count supports the clone carrying this T cell receptor beta chain. Its antigen is undetermined. The sample is drawn from a study of cytomegalovirus exposure and HLA in healthy donors. Study-level findings and limits: A previous analysis found most TCR beta V segments productive roughly 87% or roughly 30% of the time. Indistinguishability led to the exclusion of some V segments, TRBV6-2 and TRBV6-3 included. Per published accounts, TCR beta sequences correctly predicted the HLA-A and HLA-B alleles of most subjects.

Everyone who donated was a healthy bone marrow donor. Use of 60 Vbeta and 13 Jbeta primers characterized the PCR. The repertoire was sequenced with immunoSEQ multiplex PCR; TCRdb's copy has only in-frame clones and lacks some. The sample shows about 140,000 clones, around 90% of them seen only once. CDR1 and CDR2 (germline): SEHNR, FQNEAQ (reference sequence). V was shortened by 5 bases and J by 1 base, with 2 bases between the two germline ends. This CDR3 has 11 amino acids. Sequencing used PBMCs. This chain uses TRBV7-9 with TRBJ2-5, with D unresolved. This clonotype was sampled from a woman between 35 and 50 years old in good health and CMV-seronegative. CDR3 coding DNA: TGTGCCAGCAGCCTCCAAGAGACCCAGTACTTC. It is translated as CASSLQETQYF.